Listed here are 21 T cell receptor beta chains from one sample, sequenced in a study of OX40 agonist ivuxolimab in advanced cancers. Produced via immunoSEQ multiplex PCR; TCRdb's table is partial and in-frame only. The sample yields some 41,000 clones, around 89% seen once. The sequenced sample was CD4+ or CD8+ T cells sorted from blood, obtained in a trial of the OX40 agonist ivuxolimab. Source of these receptors: an adult with an advanced solid tumor such as melanoma, head and neck, liver or kidney cancer.

The V and J genes are TRBV5-1 and TRBJ1-1; D ambiguous. CDR1 SGHRS and CDR2 YFSETQ come from the germline V gene. V gave up 2 bases and J gave up 4 bases, with 12 bases separating them. The CDR3 loop spans 14 amino acids. For the CDR3, the DNA is TGCGCCAGCAGCTTTTTGGGTACCGGCACTGAAGCTTTCTTT. It codes for CASSFLGTGTEAFF.

This chain joins TRBV6-5 and TRBJ2-7; 10 positions match TRBD1. The V gene end was trimmed by 0 bases and the J gene end by 4 bases; junction bases not matched to a gene: 6. From germline, CDR1 is MNHEY and CDR2 SVGAGI. CDR3 length: 16 residues. The CDR3 bases are TGTGCCAGCAGTTACTCTAGACCGGGACAGGGGTACGAGCAGTACTTC. Residues: CASSYSRPGQGYEQYF.

This sequence joins TRBV28 and TRBJ2-5; 7 positions agree with TRBD1. CDR1 is MDHEN, CDR2 SYDVKM, per germline. This CDR3 is 15 amino acids long. V shed 6 bases, J shed 1 base, and the junction held 8 bases outside the gene matches. The CDR3 spells CASSGTTGAQETQYF. Here the CDR3 DNA reads TGTGCCAGCAGCGGAACTACAGGGGCCCAAGAGACCCAGTACTTC. The full variable domain, rest sourced from reference TRBV28 and TRBJ2-5, is DVKVTQSSRYLVKRTGEKVFLECVQDMDHENMFWYRQDPGLGLRLIYFSYDVKMKEKGDIPEGYSVSREKKERFSLILESASTNQTSMYLCASSGTTGAQETQYFGPGTRLLVL.

The rearrangement joins TRBV5-1 to TRBJ1-1, with D perhaps matching TRBD1 (6 bases). The ends were cut back, 4 bases at V and 1 base at J, with 14 bases in the middle. The CDR3 is 15 amino acids. Germline values: CDR1 SGHRS, CDR2 YFSETQ. The CDR3 spells CASSAAGVANTEAFF. As DNA, the CDR3 is TGCGCCAGCAGCGCAGCAGGGGTCGCGAACACTGAAGCTTTCTTT.

This rearrangement joins TRBV7-2 to TRBJ1-6, with D maybe TRBD1 (5 bases). This CDR3 is 15 amino acids long. V was cut by 5 bases and J by 2 bases, with 10 bases left in between. Germline loops: CDR1 SGHTA, CDR2 FQGNSA. The CDR3 sequence: CASSKPGAYNSPLHF. CDR3 nucleotide sequence: TGTGCCAGCAGCAAACCGGGGGCCTATAATTCACCCCTCCACTTT.

This clone showed up just a few times. Other DNA sequences within the sample encode an identical CDR3. This chain joins TRBV2 and TRBJ2-3; D is uncertain. V gave up 2 bases and J gave up 4 bases, with 10 bases separating them. The CDR3 totals 14 residues. Germline values: CDR1 SNHLY, CDR2 FYNNEI. The CDR3 sequence: CASSERVAADTQYF. The DNA of the CDR3 is TGTGCCAGCAGTGAACGAGTGGCCGCAGATACGCAGTATTTT.

In DNA, the CDR3 is TGTGCCAGCAGCTATACCCCGCACGGGGCGAGCACAGATACGCAGTATTTT. It translates to CASSYTPHGASTDTQYF. The chain combines TRBV5-6 with TRBJ2-3; D assignment may be TRBD1 or TRBD2 (5 bases each). CDR1 SGHDT and CDR2 YYEEEE come from the germline V gene. This CDR3 contains 17 residues. V lost 3 bases and J 0 bases, leaving 17 bases between the germline ends.

In DNA, the CDR3 is TGTGCCAGCGCGACCCCGACTAGTGGGGCGGAGAACTACAATGAGCAGTTCTTC. This encodes CASATPTSGAENYNEQFF. This chain uses TRBV2 with TRBJ2-1, with D tentatively TRBD2 (6 bases). Trimming left V 8 bases short and J 3 bases short, with 26 bases between. The CDR3 extends over 18 amino acids. Germline V CDR1 and CDR2: SNHLY, FYNNEI.

J is TRBJ1-1 and V is TRBV11-3; 10 bases align to TRBD1. J lost 5 bases, V lost 1 base, and 4 bases had no gene match. In germline, CDR1 is SGHNT, CDR2 YENEEA. This CDR3 has 15 amino acids. CDR3 nucleotide sequence: TGTGCCAGCAGCTTAGGACAGGGGGCGCGAACTGAAGCTTTCTTT. Its protein is CASSLGQGARTEAFF.

This CDR3 reads CASSPGQGSSYEQYF. The CDR3 DNA follows: TGTGCCAGCTCACCGGGACAGGGGAGCTCCTACGAGCAGTACTTC. V usage is TRBV18 and J usage is TRBJ2-7; 10 bases line up with TRBD1. The germline CDR1 and CDR2 sequences are KGHSH and LQKENI. The length of the CDR3 is 15 residues. V shed 3 bases, J shed 0 bases, and the junction held 2 bases outside the gene matches. The entire variable domain, with the rest obtained from reference TRBV18 and TRBJ2-7, is as follows: NAGVMQNPRHLVRRRGQEARLRCSPMKGHSHVYWYRQLPEEGLKFMVYLQKENIIDESGMPKERFSAEFPKEGPSILRIQQVVRGDSAAYFCASSPGQGSSYEQYFGPGTRLTVT.

The V gene is TRBV7-7, the J gene TRBJ1-3; TRBD1 matches 7 bases. With V trimmed by 11 bases and J by 3 bases, 7 bases remained unmatched. The CDR3 has 13 residues. CDR1 SSHAT and CDR2 FNYEAQ come from the germline V gene (reference sequence). The DNA of the CDR3 is TGTGCCGCAGGGGGGCCATTTGGAAACACCATATATTTT. This translates into CAAGGPFGNTIYF.

Points on this clone: In the same sample, other DNA sequences code for this CDR3. V is TRBV6-5 and J is TRBJ1-4; D gene ambiguous. The CDR3 length is 14 residues. Trimming removed 7 bases from V and 0 bases from J, with 9 bases in between. CDR1 and CDR2 (germline): MNHEY, SVGAGI. The CDR3 is CASTRLSTNEKLFF. CDR3 nucleotide sequence: TGTGCCAGCACCAGACTGTCAACTAATGAAAAACTGTTTTTT.

This chain connects TRBV11-1 to TRBJ2-7, with 8 bases fitting TRBD1. The J call may be incorrect, as the DNA end agrees better with TRBJ2-5. The CDR3 length is 13 residues. Germline V lookup: CDR1 SGHAT, CDR2 FQDESV (reference sequence). The CDR3 is CASSSRGTGTQYF. The CDR3 DNA is TGTGCCAGCAGCTCCCGTGGGACAGGGACCCAGTACTTC.

V usage is TRBV7-8 and J usage is TRBJ1-2, with a tentative D call TRBD1 (6 bases). This CDR3 comprises 17 residues. Trimming removed 2 bases from V and 8 bases from J, with 24 bases in between. Germline V gene lookup returns CDR1 SGHVS and CDR2 FQNEAQ. This CDR3 is CASSLYRVPPAEGGYTF. The CDR3 nucleotides read TGTGCCAGCAGCTTATACAGGGTACCCCCAGCCGAGGGAGGCTACACCTTC.

About this clone: No conserved phenylalanine or tryptophan ends this CDR3, so it is likely a read error. The chain carries TRBV6-6 and TRBJ1-6; D call uncertain. Germline CDR1 is MNHNY and CDR2 is SVGAGI (reference sequence). The CDR3 is made up of 13 amino acids. Trimming pared 5 bases from V and 4 bases from J, leaving 6 bases between. The CDR3 reads CASSEKYNSPLHL. In DNA, the CDR3 is TGTGCCAGCAGTGAGAAATATAATTCACCCCTCCACCTT.

This clone was seen only a few times. The chain uses TRBV13 and TRBJ2-2, with 10 bases aligning to TRBD2. The ends lost 3 bases at V and 1 base at J; junction bases unmatched: 8. This CDR3 spans 18 amino acids. Germline loops: CDR1 PRHDT, CDR2 FYEKMQ (reference sequence). CDR3 in DNA: TGTGCCAGCAGCTTCCCCTTGGGACTAGCGTTGAACACCGGGGAGCTGTTTTTT. This codes for CASSFPLGLALNTGELFF.

This clone was detected once. The chain recombines TRBV7-8 with TRBJ2-2; maybe TRBD1 (6 bases). The length of the CDR3 is 15 residues. V was trimmed by 6 bases and J by 1 base, leaving 12 bases between them. CDR1 and CDR2 from the germline V gene are SGHVS and FQNEAQ. DNA of the CDR3: TGTGCCAGCAGGTCCGGGACATTGAACACCGGGGAGCTGTTTTTT. Translated: CASRSGTLNTGELFF.

V usage is TRBV9 and J usage is TRBJ1-3; D gene ambiguous. V was clipped by 0 bases and J by 2 bases, with 9 bases between them. The germline V gene encodes CDR1 SGDLS and CDR2 YYNGEE. There are 15 residues in the CDR3. CDR3 residues: CASSVGEFPGNTIYF. CDR3 sequence (DNA): TGTGCCAGCAGCGTAGGGGAATTCCCTGGAAACACCATATATTTT.

V and J are TRBV7-2 and TRBJ2-3, with 9 positions matching TRBD1. The CDR3 is 15 amino acids. V trimming: 6 bases; J trimming: 5 bases; junction bases outside the gene matches: 9. CDR1 SGHTA and CDR2 FQGNSA come from the germline V gene. In DNA form, the CDR3 reads TGTGCCAGCAGTTCGGACAGGGGAAACGGAGATACGCAGTATTTT. The encoded protein is CASSSDRGNGDTQYF.

This clone has just a few counts. The chain recombines TRBV10-3 with TRBJ1-2; 12 nucleotides agree with TRBD1. Losses at the gene ends were 6 bases for V and 8 bases for J; bases not matched to a gene: 10. The length of the CDR3 is 15 residues. The germline V gene has CDR1 ENHRY and CDR2 SYGVKD. This CDR3 is CAIRIATGTGGGYTF. The CDR3 DNA sequence: TGTGCCATCAGGATCGCGACCGGGACAGGGGGCGGCTACACCTTC.

The rearrangement links TRBV5-8 to TRBJ2-7; D is tentatively TRBD1 or TRBD2 (5 bases each). Trimming removed 4 bases from V and 7 bases from J, with 12 bases in between. Germline V CDR1 and CDR2: SGHTS, YDEGEE. This CDR3 has 12 residues. The CDR3, as DNA: TGTGCCAGCAGCCCCGGGACGGGGGAGCAGTACTTC. Translated: CASSPGTGEQYF.